A selection of T cell receptor beta chains follows, all from one sample in a study of graft-versus-host responses after intestinal transplantation. Antigens of these TCRs are unknown. Using immunoSEQ multiplex PCR, the repertoire was profiled, and TCRdb retains in-frame clones only, with some absent. The data contain some 90,000 clones, around 93% of them seen just once; the ten biggest clones take up roughly 0.4%. The material sequenced was unstimulated CD8+ T cells sorted from spleen or lymph node cells, taken before transplant. The receptors stem from a human donor who was the organ donor for an intestinal transplant. CDR3s include the opening cysteine and the closing phenylalanine or tryptophan. The D gene is left open where the match is weak. Some rows have no size entry. The others give once, few or many, or a class for an expanded clone.

TRBD1	.	TRBV4-1	TRBJ2-7	CASSQGRTGGYEQYF	TGCGCCAGCAGCCAAGGACGGACAGGGGGATACGAGCAGTACTTC
TRBD2	once	TRBV30	TRBJ2-2	CAWRTAGLTFSKTGELFF	TGTGCCTGGAGAACAGCGGGGCTCACCTTTTCTAAGACCGGGGAGCTGTTTTTT
TRBD1	.	TRBV19	TRBJ2-1	CASSRTGGNEQFF	TGTGCCAGTAGTAGGACAGGGGGGAATGAGCAGTTCTTC
.	.	TRBV4-1	TRBJ2-5	CASSLRTGDGETQYF	TGCGCCAGCAGCCTGAGGACGGGGGATGGGGAGACCCAGTACTTC
TRBD2	.	TRBV19	TRBJ2-7	CASSATSGAYEQYF	TGTGCCAGTAGTGCGACTAGCGGGGCCTACGAGCAGTACTTC
TRBD1	few	TRBV10-3	TRBJ1-4	CAISEFRTGHEKLFF	TGTGCCATCAGTGAGTTCCGGACAGGGCATGAAAAACTGTTTTTT
.	.	TRBV19	TRBJ1-5	CASSIDMQPQHF	TGTGCCAGTAGTATAGATATGCAGCCCCAGCATTTT
TRBD2	.	TRBV5-1	TRBJ2-4	CASSTGLAGAEGNIQYF	TGCGCCAGCAGCACGGGACTAGCGGGGGCGGAGGGAAACATTCAGTACTTC
TRBD1	.	TRBV28	TRBJ2-7	CASLPTLVWKTGGSYEQYF	TGTGCCAGCCTCCCTACATTGGTTTGGAAAACAGGGGGATCATACGAGCAGTACTTC
TRBD1	.	TRBV13	TRBJ2-4	CASSLRRDRTGPLAKNIQYF	TGTGCCAGCAGCTTACGGCGGGACAGGACCGGGCCCTTGGCCAAAAACATTCAGTACTTC
.	.	TRBV12-2	TRBJ1-2	CASRLDQIKLANYGYTF	TGTGCAAGTCGCTTAGACCAGATTAAGTTGGCTAACTATGGCTACACCTTC
TRBD1	once	TRBV2	TRBJ2-4	CASSVRTGYGEYF	TGTGCCAGCAGTGTCCGGACAGGGTACGGGGAGTACTTC
.	.	TRBV9	TRBJ2-1	CASSDTIFDEQFF	TGTGCCAGCAGCGACACTATTTTCGATGAGCAGTTCTTC
.	.	TRBV7-2	TRBJ1-2	CASRTGIGANYGYTF	TGTGCCAGCAGAACAGGTATCGGAGCTAACTATGGCTACACCTTC
TRBD1	.	TRBV29-1	TRBJ2-2	CSGTGATGELFF	TGCAGCGGGACAGGGGCGACCGGGGAGCTGTTTTTT
TRBD2	.	TRBV4-1	TRBJ2-5	CASSQVLAGGPQETQYF	TGCGCCAGCAGCCAAGTGCTAGCGGGGGGCCCGCAAGAGACCCAGTACTTC
.	once	TRBV7-2	TRBJ1-4	CASSSDRQNEKLFF	TGTGCCAGCAGCTCGGACAGACAAAATGAAAAACTGTTTTTT
TRBD1	.	TRBV7-6	TRBJ1-2	CASSATGSLYGYTF	TGTGCCAGCAGCGCGACAGGGTCCCTATATGGCTACACCTTC
.	.	TRBV4-3	TRBJ2-3	CASSQERFGGSTDTQYF	TGCGCCAGCAGCCAAGAAAGGTTTGGCGGTAGCACAGATACGCAGTATTTT
.	.	TRBV6-5	TRBJ1-1	CASRPGQGNTEAFF	TGTGCCAGCAGGCCCGGGCAGGGGAACACTGAAGCTTTCTTT
.	.	TRBV7-9	TRBJ1-2	CASRRNRVIGYTF	TGTGCCAGCAGGCGCAACAGGGTGATAGGCTACACCTTC
.	.	TRBV23-1	TRBJ2-7	CARLAYEQYF	TGCGCCCGATTAGCATACGAGCAGTACTTC
TRBD2	.	TRBV10-3	TRBJ2-7	CAIRLAGGESEQYF	TGTGCCATCCGCCTAGCGGGGGGGGAATCCGAGCAGTACTTC
.	.	TRBV4-2	TRBJ2-1	CASSQDPGTYNEQFF	TGTGCCAGCAGCCAAGACCCGGGAACCTACAATGAGCAGTTCTTC
.	.	TRBV19	TRBJ1-1	CASRTGEYTEAFF	TGTGCCAGTAGGACTGGGGAGTACACTGAAGCTTTCTTT
.	.	TRBV27	TRBJ1-6	CASSLAGSYNSPLHF	TGTGCCAGCAGTTTGGCGGGCTCCTATAATTCACCCCTCCACTTT
.	.	TRBV27	TRBJ2-3	CASSFLASTDTQYF	TGTGCCAGCAGTTTTCTAGCCAGTACAGATACGCAGTATTTT
.	.	TRBV25-1	TRBJ1-6	CASSGTNNSPLHF	TGTGCCTCCTCCGGGACAAATAATTCACCCCTCCACTTT
.	.	TRBV7-2	TRBJ2-1	CASSIKGLDEQFF	TGTGCCAGCAGCATCAAAGGACTTGATGAGCAGTTCTTC
.	.	TRBV29-1	TRBJ2-7	CSVEDHGQGDEQYF	TGCAGCGTTGAAGATCACGGCCAGGGCGACGAGCAGTACTTC
.	.	TRBV9	TRBJ2-1	CASSVFADGSSYNEQFF	TGTGCCAGCAGCGTCTTCGCGGACGGGAGCTCCTACAATGAGCAGTTCTTC
TRBD1	.	TRBV19	TRBJ2-1	CASSTRAGGYNEQFF	TGTGCCAGTAGTACCAGGGCAGGGGGTTACAATGAGCAGTTCTTC
.	.	TRBV9	TRBJ1-3	CASSPGHSGNTIYF	TGTGCCAGCAGCCCAGGGCACTCTGGAAACACCATATATTTT
TRBD1	.	TRBV6-5	TRBJ1-1	CASSYSTGANTEAFF	TGTGCCAGCAGTTACTCGACAGGGGCGAACACTGAAGCTTTCTTT
.	.	TRBV29-1	TRBJ1-2	CSVPAGTGYGYTF	TGCAGCGTTCCAGCGGGGACGGGCTATGGCTACACCTTC
TRBD1	.	TRBV27	TRBJ2-7	CASSYGQGAGEQYF	TGTGCCAGCAGTTACGGACAGGGGGCGGGGGAGCAGTACTTC
.	.	TRBV20-1	TRBJ1-1	CSARGQTEAFF	TGCAGTGCTAGAGGACAAACTGAAGCTTTCTTT
.	.	TRBV25-1	TRBJ1-6	CASSEYGGPLHF	TGTGCCAGCAGTGAATACGGGGGACCCCTCCACTTT
TRBD1	.	TRBV4-1	TRBJ2-7	CASSLGTGTYEQYF	TGCGCCAGCAGCCTAGGGACAGGGACCTACGAGCAGTACTTC
TRBD1	.	TRBV4-1	TRBJ1-2	CASSQAGQPEGNGYTF	TGCGCCAGCAGCCAAGCGGGACAGCCTGAGGGGAATGGCTACACCTTC
.	.	TRBV6-6	TRBJ1-2	CASSSLDRLYGYTF	TGTGCCAGCAGTTCCCTCGACAGGCTCTATGGCTACACCTTC
TRBD1	.	TRBV6-1	TRBJ1-2	CASSEARLGQGGVYGYTF	TGTGCCAGCAGTGAAGCGCGCCTGGGGCAGGGGGGAGTTTATGGCTACACCTTC
.	.	TRBV30	TRBJ1-4	CAWSQGSTNEKLFF	TGTGCCTGGAGTCAGGGATCAACTAATGAAAAACTGTTTTTT
.	.	TRBV5-4	TRBJ2-7	CASSLEAGEGYEQYF	TGTGCCAGCAGCTTGGAGGCAGGGGAAGGGTACGAGCAGTACTTC
.	.	TRBV29-1	TRBJ2-5	CSAETGDGTQYF	TGCAGCGCCGAAACGGGTGACGGGACCCAGTACTTC
TRBD1	.	TRBV9	TRBJ1-5	CASSSGTGGNQPQHF	TGTGCCAGCAGTTCCGGGACAGGGGGCAATCAGCCCCAGCATTTT
TRBD1	.	TRBV10-3	TRBJ1-2	CAISERTGRNYGYTF	TGTGCCATCAGTGAGAGGACAGGGCGGAACTATGGCTACACCTTC
TRBD2	.	TRBV4-1	TRBJ2-1	CASGASGDYNEQFF	TGCGCCAGCGGCGCTAGCGGGGACTACAATGAGCAGTTCTTC
.	.	TRBV6-5	TRBJ1-4	CASSYAGSEKLFF	TGTGCCAGCAGTTACGCCGGGTCGGAAAAACTGTTTTTT
.	.	TRBV9	TRBJ2-7	CASSVGGSGSYEQYF	TGTGCCAGCAGCGTCGGAGGGAGTGGCTCCTACGAGCAGTACTTC
TRBD1	.	TRBV25-1	TRBJ1-2	CASSESGDRVAGYTF	TGTGCCAGCAGTGAATCGGGAGACAGGGTGGCTGGCTACACCTTC
TRBD2	once	TRBV5-1	TRBJ2-7	CASSPGGFMEQYF	TGCGCCAGCAGCCCCGGGGGGTTTATGGAGCAGTACTTC
TRBD1	.	TRBV12-5	TRBJ2-5	CASGLDLQGVHQETQYF	TGTGCTAGTGGTTTAGATCTACAGGGGGTGCACCAAGAGACCCAGTACTTC